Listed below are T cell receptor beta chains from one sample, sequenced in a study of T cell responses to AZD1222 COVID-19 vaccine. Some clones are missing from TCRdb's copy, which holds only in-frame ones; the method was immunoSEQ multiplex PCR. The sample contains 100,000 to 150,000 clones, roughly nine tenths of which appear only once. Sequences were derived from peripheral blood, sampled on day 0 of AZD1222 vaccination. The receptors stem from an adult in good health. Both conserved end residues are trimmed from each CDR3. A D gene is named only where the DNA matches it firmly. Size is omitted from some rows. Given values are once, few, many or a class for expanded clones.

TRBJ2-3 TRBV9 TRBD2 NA ASSVGTSGGTQY
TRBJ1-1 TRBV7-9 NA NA ASSLQGGTEAF
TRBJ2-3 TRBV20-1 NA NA SGGSTDTQY
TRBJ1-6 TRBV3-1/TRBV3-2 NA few ASSQVSGKDSPLH
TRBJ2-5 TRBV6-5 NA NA ASIQGGTQY
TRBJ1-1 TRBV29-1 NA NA SVLEWTENTEAF
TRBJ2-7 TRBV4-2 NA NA ASSSTELISLSYEQY
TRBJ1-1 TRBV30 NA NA AWANWGPLNTEAF
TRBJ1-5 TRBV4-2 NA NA ASSQPGGDQPQH
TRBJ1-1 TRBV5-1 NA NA ASSGAPGKNTEAF
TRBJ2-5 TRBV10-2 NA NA ASAGGVETQY
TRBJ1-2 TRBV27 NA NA ASSLIPTVSYGYT
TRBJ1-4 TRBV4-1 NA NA ASSQENRFNEKLF
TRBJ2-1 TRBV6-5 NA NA ASSQGGEQF
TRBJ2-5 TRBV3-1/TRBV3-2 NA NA ASSSRGLQETQY